This T cell receptor (beta chain) comes out of a study of radiotherapy plus CTLA-4 blockade in lung cancer. This clone has a handful of counts. V gave up 0 bases and J gave up 4 bases; unmatched junction bases: 1. Germline loops: CDR1 SEHNR, CDR2 FQNEAQ (reference sequence). This CDR3 is 16 amino acids long. Produced via immunoSEQ multiplex PCR; TCRdb's table is partial and in-frame only. Of tens of thousands of clones in the sample, 73% were seen once. This specimen consisted of peripheral blood, obtained from a patient treated with radiotherapy plus ipilimumab. The V and J genes are TRBV7-9 and TRBJ2-1; 12 nucleotides line up with TRBD2. The TCR sequence derives from a human donor with non-small cell lung cancer who had a complete response to radiotherapy plus ipilimumab. The CDR3 sequence is CASSLATSGSYNEQFF. The CDR3, as DNA: TGTGCCAGCAGCTTAGCGACTAGCGGGAGTTACAATGAGCAGTTCTTC.